The 5 T cell receptor beta chains in this list originate from one sample, sequenced in a study of T cell responses to AZD1222 COVID-19 vaccine. Profiled with immunoSEQ multiplex PCR; TCRdb holds only in-frame clones, not every one. The data show 200,000 or so clones, approximately 94% seen once. The sequences come from peripheral blood, collected on day 0 of MenACWY control vaccination. The receptors come from an adult in good health.

This rearrangement joins TRBV3-1 (or the pseudogene TRBV3-2) to TRBJ1-3; D unresolved. Trimming shortened V by 2 bases and J by 0 bases, and 8 bases separated the two germline ends. The V gene's germline CDR1 is LGHDT and CDR2 YNNKEL (reference sequence). CDR3 length: 15 amino acids. CDR3 region: CASSQLTISGNTIYF. CDR3 bases: TGTGCCAGCAGCCAATTGACAATCTCTGGAAACACCATATATTTT.

V is TRBV28 and J is TRBJ1-3; 9 bases fit TRBD1. Germline loops: CDR1 MDHEN, CDR2 SYDVKM. V shed 1 base, J shed 8 bases, and the junction held 3 bases outside the gene matches. The CDR3 sequence is 14 residues long. The CDR3 here is CASSLFDRGDTIYF. The CDR3 coding sequence is TGTGCCAGCAGTTTATTTGACAGGGGGGACACCATATATTTT.

The chain is built from TRBV19 and TRBJ2-1; 7 positions agree with TRBD1. The CDR3 is 15 amino acids. The V segment lost 6 bases and the J segment 3 bases; nucleotides outside the gene matches: 8. Germline V CDR1 and CDR2: LNHDA, SQIVND (reference sequence). CDR3 region: CASRPEGQNYNEQFF. In DNA, the CDR3 is TGTGCCAGTAGGCCCGAGGGACAGAACTACAATGAGCAGTTCTTC.

The V and J genes are TRBV10-3 and TRBJ2-7, with 9 bases matching TRBD2. J gave up 4 bases and V 5 bases, and 3 bases lay outside the gene matches. The CDR3 consists of 13 residues. Germline lookup yields CDR1 ENHRY and CDR2 SYGVKD. The CDR3 nucleotides are TGTGCCATCAGTCCCGCGGGAGGGTACGAGCAGTACTTC. This sequence encodes CAISPAGGYEQYF.

The rearrangement links TRBV7-9 to TRBJ1-4; 7 bases match TRBD1. The CDR3 loop spans 18 amino acids. With 5 bases clipped from V and 7 bases from J, the junction kept 19 bases outside the gene matches. Looked up from germline, CDR1 is SEHNR and CDR2 is FQNEAQ (reference sequence). DNA for the CDR3: TGTGCCAGCAGCCCAAGCGGCCTAAACAGGGGCTCCTTTGAAAAACTGTTTTTT. This gives the protein CASSPSGLNRGSFEKLFF.